This T cell receptor beta chain was identified during a study of blood T cell repertoires in COVID-19. Turning to the study itself: The analysed material was cDNA or gDNA that came from T cells, B-cell-depleted T cells, or PBMCs.

Losses at the gene ends were 3 bases for V and 2 bases for J; bases not matched to a gene: 3. Per the germline V gene, CDR1 is SEHNR and CDR2 is FQNEAQ (reference sequence). The CDR3 is 16 residues long. TCRdb keeps only in-frame clones here, not all; method: immunoSEQ multiplex PCR. The sample has about 250,000 clones; about 87% are singletons. The receptor's source is a woman under 40 with COVID-19, enrolled during active disease. Sequenced input: peripheral blood. This sequence joins TRBV7-9 and TRBJ2-1, with 11 bases matching TRBD2. CDR3 amino acids: CASSLLAGGPYNEQFF. The DNA for the CDR3 is TGTGCCAGCAGCTTGCTAGCGGGAGGCCCCTACAATGAGCAGTTCTTC.